A single sample gave rise to the 24 T cell receptor beta chains below, sequenced in a study of shared clonotypes between healthy human individuals. Data came from immunoSEQ multiplex PCR; TCRdb stores just in-frame clones and leaves some out. Here the sample spans about 1 million clones, around 74% being singletons. The sequenced sample was memory CD4+ T cells sorted from blood. Subset: CD45RA-negative fraction. The receptors were gathered from a man between 18 and 29 years old in good health.

The chain joins TRBV6-5 to TRBJ2-3, with D maybe TRBD1 (5 bases). This CDR3 region has 13 residues. Trimming left V 4 bases short and J 1 base short, with 6 bases between. Germline V gene sequence: CDR1 MNHEY, CDR2 SVGAGI. CDR3 protein: CASSSRGTDTQYF. DNA for the CDR3: TGTGCCAGCAGTTCCAGGGGCACAGATACGCAGTATTTT.

The V gene is TRBV6-6, the J gene TRBJ1-5; no firm D call. CDR1 MNHNY and CDR2 SVGAGI come from the germline V gene (reference sequence). This CDR3 contains 12 residues. V lost 6 bases, J lost 5 bases, and 8 bases lay in between. The CDR3 bases are TGTGCCAGCAGAACAGCTGATCAGCCCCAGCATTTT. This sequence encodes CASRTADQPQHF.

The chain has TRBV6-6 and TRBJ2-7; D not certain. CDR1 is MNHNY, CDR2 SVGAGI, per germline (reference sequence). The length of the CDR3 is 14 residues. Trimming pared 4 bases from V and 3 bases from J, leaving 13 bases between. In DNA, the CDR3 is TGTGCCAGCAGTTCTACGGGCCGATACTACGAGCAGTACTTC. Its translation: CASSSTGRYYEQYF.

The chain carries TRBV2 and TRBJ1-1; TRBD1 matches at 7 bases. This CDR3 contains 14 residues. The junction had 9 bases not matched to a gene; V was cut back by 6 bases and J by 5 bases. Germline assignment: CDR1 SNHLY and CDR2 FYNNEI. The CDR3 here is CASRGDRESTEAFF. The DNA for the CDR3 is TGTGCCAGCAGGGGAGACAGGGAGAGTACTGAAGCTTTCTTT.

This rearrangement joins TRBV7-4 to TRBJ1-5; 8 nucleotides match TRBD1. V lost 3 bases, J lost 6 bases, and 10 bases stayed unmatched. This CDR3 contains 16 residues. CDR1 SGHVT and CDR2 SQSDAQ come from the germline V gene. The DNA for the CDR3 is TGTGCCAGCAGCTTGATAGGACAGGGCTGCGGTCAGCCCCAGCATTTT. Amino acids: CASSLIGQGCGQPQHF.

This chain links TRBV19 with TRBJ2-3; 7 nucleotides align to TRBD2. CDR1 is LNHDA, CDR2 SQIVND, per germline (reference sequence). Germline trimming cut 6 bases from V and 4 bases from J; bases unmatched to any gene: 4. The CDR3 runs to 13 residues. The DNA for the CDR3 is TGTGCCAGTAGCCAGGGAGGGGCAGATACGCAGTATTTT. Its protein product is CASSQGGADTQYF. The variable domain in full, completed from reference TRBV19 and TRBJ2-3, reads DGGITQSPKYLFRKEGQNVTLSCEQNLNHDAMYWYRQDPGQGLRLIYYSQIVNDFQKGDIAEGYSVSREKKESFPLTVTSAQKNPTAFYLCASSQGGADTQYFGPGTRLTVL.

V is TRBV5-4 and J is TRBJ1-1; 7 nucleotides align to TRBD1. The germline gives CDR1 SGHNT, CDR2 YYREEE (reference sequence). The ends lost 0 bases at V and 11 bases at J; junction bases unmatched: 7. The CDR3 runs 13 residues. CDR3 DNA: TGTGCCAGCAGCTTGGCCGAGGGGGCCCGGGCTTTCTTT. It encodes CASSLAEGARAFF. The variable domain in full, with the rest retrieved from reference TRBV5-4 and TRBJ1-1, is ETGVTQSPTHLIKTRGQQVTLRCSSQSGHNTVSWYQQALGQGPQFIFQYYREEENGRGNFPPRFSGLQFPNYSSELNVNALELDDSALYLCASSLAEGARAFFGQGTRLTVV.

This clone appeared once. The chain has TRBV6-5 and TRBJ1-1; no firm D call. Trimming left V 2 bases short and J 6 bases short, with 10 bases between. CDR3 length: 13 amino acids. Germline loops: CDR1 MNHEY, CDR2 SVGAGI. The CDR3 sequence is CASSYGQSSEAFF. CDR3 bases: TGTGCCAGCAGTTACGGGCAATCTTCTGAAGCTTTCTTT.

The chain has TRBV10-2 and TRBJ2-1; possibly TRBD2 for D (6 bases). The CDR3 has 13 residues. V was cut by 6 bases and J by 7 bases, with 13 bases left in between. The germline CDR1 and CDR2 sequences are WSHSY and SAAADI. This chain's CDR3 is CASRETSVNEQFF. For the CDR3, the DNA is TGCGCCAGCAGGGAGACTAGTGTAAATGAGCAGTTCTTC.

A word on this clone: A much larger clone is a single base away; this may be a read error. The chain uses TRBV7-7 and TRBJ2-2, with unresolved D. CDR1 is SSHAT and CDR2 is FNYEAQ in the germline V gene (reference sequence). There are 12 residues in the CDR3. The CDR3 loop is CASSFDTGELFF. The CDR3 DNA sequence: TGTGCTAGCAGCTTTGACACCGGGGAGCTGTTTTTT.

V is TRBV5-1 and J is TRBJ1-4; D gene uncertain. The CDR3 is 14 amino acids. In germline, CDR1 is SGHRS, CDR2 YFSETQ. V lost 5 bases, J lost 3 bases, and 11 bases lay in between. CDR3 in DNA: TGCGCCAGCAGGACAATAGGGTCTAATGAAAAACTGTTTTTT. It codes for CASRTIGSNEKLFF.

This clone was observed a handful of times. This chain joins TRBV27 and TRBJ2-1, with 8 bases identical to TRBD1. The germline CDR1 and CDR2 sequences are MNHEY and SMNVEV (reference sequence). The length of the CDR3 is 15 residues. Trimming at V came to 6 bases and at J to 6 bases, leaving 10 bases not matched to a gene. The CDR3 DNA is TGTGCCAGCAGCCCTTCAGGGGGCGATTTCAATGAGCAGTTCTTC. It codes for CASSPSGGDFNEQFF.

The chain joins TRBV7-2 to TRBJ2-5; 14 bases map to TRBD2. The CDR3 consists of 15 residues. Per the germline V gene, CDR1 is SGHTA and CDR2 is FQGNSA. The junction had 4 bases not matched to a gene; V was cut back by 5 bases and J by 5 bases. The CDR3 coding sequence is TGTGCCAGCAGCCCGTGGACTAGCGGGGGGGAGACCCAGTACTTC. This encodes CASSPWTSGGETQYF.

This chain links TRBV10-3 with TRBJ1-1; no definite D call. Trimming removed 4 bases at V and 4 bases at J, with 7 bases between. The CDR3 has 12 residues. From germline, CDR1 is ENHRY and CDR2 SYGVKD. In DNA form, the CDR3 reads TGTGCCATCAGTGTTGTGGGCACTGAAGCTTTCTTT. Protein: CAISVVGTEAFF.

About this clone itself: Other DNA sequences in this specimen translate into the identical CDR3. This chain joins TRBV5-6 and TRBJ2-7; D could derive from TRBD1 or TRBD2 (6 bases each). The CDR3 contains 15 residues. Germline CDR1 reads SGHDT; CDR2 reads YYEEEE. V shed 6 bases and J shed 2 bases, with 18 bases lying between them. CDR3 residues: CASTLGAGGPYEQYF. The DNA for the CDR3 is TGTGCCAGCACCCTGGGGGCCGGGGGACCCTACGAGCAGTACTTC.

This clone was recorded a few times. The chain uses TRBV7-2 and TRBJ1-1, with D tentatively TRBD1 (6 bases). This CDR3 is 13 amino acids long. CDR1 is SGHTA and CDR2 is FQGNSA in the germline V gene. With 5 bases removed from V and 5 bases from J, the gap between germline ends came to 12 bases. DNA for the CDR3: TGTGCCAGCAGCCGTGGAGGGGGGACTGAAGCTTTCTTT. Its translation: CASSRGGGTEAFF.

The chain is built from TRBV2 and TRBJ2-1; D unresolved. The CDR3 runs 12 residues. Trimming shortened V by 7 bases and J by 3 bases, and 7 bases separated the two germline ends. CDR1 SNHLY and CDR2 FYNNEI come from the germline V gene. CDR3 protein: CASNTDYNEQFF. The CDR3, as DNA: TGTGCCAGCAATACGGACTACAATGAGCAGTTCTTC.

The chain combines TRBV25-1 with TRBJ2-2; 8 positions agree with TRBD1. The ends lost 6 bases at V and 6 bases at J; junction bases unmatched: 6. There are 14 residues in the CDR3. CDR1 is MGHDK, CDR2 SYGVNS, per germline. This CDR3 reads CASRGQGLAGELFF. CDR3 sequence (DNA): TGTGCCAGCAGAGGACAGGGACTGGCCGGGGAGCTGTTTTTT.

This chain links TRBV11-2 with TRBJ2-7, with 8 bases lining up with TRBD1. The CDR3 has 15 amino acids. In germline, CDR1 is SGHAT, CDR2 FQNNGV. The trim removed 7 bases at V and 5 bases at J, leaving 13 bases unmatched. This CDR3 reads CASNNKQGVSNEQYF. In DNA form, the CDR3 reads TGTGCCAGCAACAATAAACAGGGGGTTTCAAACGAGCAGTACTTC.

This chain connects TRBV5-1 to TRBJ1-1; D perhaps matches TRBD1 (5 bases). The germline CDR1 and CDR2 sequences are SGHRS and YFSETQ. This CDR3 is 15 amino acids long. Trimming removed 4 bases from V and 6 bases from J, with 19 bases in between. The CDR3 is CASSGEPGSRAEAFF. CDR3 DNA sequence: TGCGCCAGCAGCGGGGAACCAGGGAGTAGAGCTGAAGCTTTCTTT.

The chain couples TRBV6-5 to TRBJ1-2, with 8 nucleotides matching TRBD1. CDR1 MNHEY and CDR2 SVGAGI come from the germline V gene. The V and J ends lost 6 bases and 4 bases, in that order; junction bases with no gene match: 7. There are 14 residues in the CDR3. CDR3 protein: CASRPPTGGYGYTF. The CDR3 nucleotides read TGTGCCAGCAGACCCCCTACAGGGGGCTATGGCTACACCTTC.

The CDR3 nucleotides are TGTGCCAGCAGTGAAGCGACAGGATTTCGAAACAATGAGCAGTTCTTC. It codes for CASSEATGFRNNEQFF. The chain combines TRBV6-1 with TRBJ2-1; perhaps TRBD1 as D (6 bases). Germline assignment: CDR1 MNHNS and CDR2 SASEGT. The V end lost 0 bases, the J end lost 5 bases, and 14 bases lay between the germline ends. The CDR3 consists of 16 residues.

The chain employs TRBV28 and TRBJ2-1, with D tentatively TRBD1 (5 bases). Per germline, CDR1 MDHEN and CDR2 SYDVKM. The V and J ends lost 7 bases and 7 bases respectively, with 17 bases between them. The CDR3 runs 14 residues. The CDR3 loop is CASTIVGPRNEQFF. CDR3 in DNA: TGTGCCAGCACTATTGTGGGGCCAAGGAATGAGCAGTTCTTC.

The rearrangement joins TRBV7-9 to TRBJ2-7, with 8 bases identical to TRBD2. Looked up from germline, CDR1 is SEHNR and CDR2 is FQNEAQ (reference sequence). The junction had 13 bases not matched to a gene; V was cut back by 3 bases and J by 6 bases. This CDR3 has 16 amino acids. The CDR3 loop reads CASSFFLGEREIEQYF. CDR3 DNA: TGTGCCAGCAGCTTCTTCCTTGGCGAGCGGGAGATCGAGCAGTACTTC.